The 17 T cell receptor beta chains below all came from one sample that was sequenced in a study of blood T cell repertoires in COVID-19. Sequencing was performed with immunoSEQ multiplex PCR; in TCRdb, only in-frame clones are kept and a portion is missing. This sample has approximately 80,000 clones, with approximately 82% found just once. The sample was peripheral blood. The receptors originated from a man aged 60 to 69 with acute or convalescent COVID-19.

This clone has just one count. The chain carries TRBV11-2 and TRBJ1-5; D is ambiguous. This CDR3 is 13 amino acids long. CDR1 SGHAT and CDR2 FQNNGV come from the germline V gene. V lost 1 base to trimming and J lost 4 bases, with 5 bases between them. The CDR3 bases are TGTGCCAGCAGCTTAGGCGAAAATCAGCCCCAGCATTTT. Translation gives CASSLGENQPQHF.

The chain couples TRBV3-1 (or the pseudogene TRBV3-2) to TRBJ2-2; possible D gene TRBD2, 6 bases. Germline CDR1 reads LGHDT; CDR2 reads YNNKEL (reference sequence). The CDR3 spans 15 residues. Trimming pared 6 bases from V and 0 bases from J, leaving 11 bases between. CDR3 region: CASRPGLSNTGELFF. The CDR3 coding sequence is TGTGCCAGCAGGCCGGGACTCTCGAACACCGGGGAGCTGTTTTTT.

The chain is built from TRBV5-1 and TRBJ2-1, with 8 positions matching TRBD2. CDR1 is SGHRS, CDR2 YFSETQ, per germline. The V segment lost 0 bases and the J segment 3 bases; nucleotides outside the gene matches: 8. The CDR3 consists of 17 residues. CDR3 region: CASSLAEGLADYNEQFF. The CDR3 coding sequence is TGCGCCAGCAGCTTGGCCGAAGGACTAGCAGACTACAATGAGCAGTTCTTC.

The genes are TRBV24-1 and TRBJ2-2, with 8 bases identical to TRBD1. V shed 4 bases and J 7 bases; nucleotides not matched to a gene: 7. Germline assignment: CDR1 KGHDR and CDR2 SFDVKD. The CDR3 sequence is 15 residues long. The CDR3 sequence: CATSDNRGNYGELFF. Here the CDR3 DNA reads TGTGCCACCAGTGACAACAGGGGGAATTACGGGGAGCTGTTTTTT.

In DNA form, the CDR3 reads TGCAGCGTTGGGGGGCCTAGCACAGATACGCAGTATTTT. Translated: CSVGGPSTDTQYF. The chain combines TRBV29-1 with TRBJ2-3; D is possibly TRBD1 (6 bases). Trimming pared 4 bases from V and 0 bases from J, leaving 8 bases between. CDR1 and CDR2 (germline): SQVTM, ANQGSEA. CDR3 length: 13 residues.

This chain links TRBV30 with TRBJ2-5; 9 bases are shared with TRBD1. Germline V lookup: CDR1 GTSNPN, CDR2 SVGIG (reference sequence). V was clipped by 2 bases and J by 4 bases; unmatched bases: 5. The CDR3 extends over 14 amino acids. CDR3 in DNA: TGTGCCTGGAGTACCCTGGACAGGGGAGAGACCCAGTACTTC. Residues: CAWSTLDRGETQYF.

The chain combines TRBV6-5 with TRBJ1-1; D not resolved. Trimming removed 6 bases at V and 7 bases at J, with 18 bases between. This CDR3 has 14 amino acids. The germline CDR1 and CDR2 sequences are MNHEY and SVGAGI. The CDR3 region has the DNA TGTGCCAGCAGCCAACCGGGGTACAAGTATGAAGCTTTCTTT. Its protein product is CASSQPGYKYEAFF.

Written as DNA, the CDR3 is TGTGCCACCAGCAGAGGACAGGGACGTAACTATGGCTACACCTTC. Translated: CATSRGQGRNYGYTF. The chain links TRBV15 to TRBJ1-2; 7 bases map to TRBD1. The CDR3 runs 15 residues. From germline, CDR1 is LNHNV and CDR2 YYDKDF (reference sequence). V was clipped by 1 base and J by 1 base; unmatched bases: 3.

The V call is TRBV19, the J call TRBJ1-1; D uncertain. The germline gives CDR1 LNHDA, CDR2 SQIVND (reference sequence). The CDR3 runs 13 residues. Deletions cut 3 bases from V and 7 bases from J, with 12 bases between. Here the CDR3 reads CASSIVLYGEAFF. In nucleotides, the CDR3 is TGTGCCAGTAGTATTGTATTGTACGGTGAAGCTTTCTTT.

The chain links TRBV7-6 to TRBJ2-2; TRBD1 is a possible D gene (6 bases). The germline gives CDR1 SGHVS, CDR2 FNYEAQ. Trimming pared 7 bases from V and 6 bases from J, leaving 18 bases between. The CDR3 spans 15 residues. The CDR3: CASTSRGGEAGELFF. Written as DNA, the CDR3 is TGTGCCAGCACTTCGAGAGGGGGTGAGGCCGGGGAGCTGTTTTTT. The complete variable domain, with remaining parts taken from reference TRBV7-6 and TRBJ2-2, reads GAGVSQSPRYKVTKRGQDVALRCDPISGHVSLYWYRQALGQGPEFLTYFNYEAQQDKSGLPNDRFSAERPEGSISTLTIQRTEQRDSAMYRCASTSRGGEAGELFFGEGSRLTVL.

V usage is TRBV6-5 and J usage is TRBJ2-3; perhaps TRBD1 as D (5 bases). Germline-derived CDR1 and CDR2 are MNHEY and SVGAGI. CDR3 length: 14 residues. V was trimmed by 7 bases and J by 3 bases, leaving 14 bases between them. The DNA of the CDR3 is TGTGCCAGCAAGGCCACGGACACAACAGATACGCAGTATTTT. It yields the protein CASKATDTTDTQYF.

The CDR3 region is CASSHRDSTYEQYF. CDR3 DNA sequence: TGTGCCAGCAGCCATCGGGACTCGACCTACGAGCAGTACTTC. The chain combines TRBV7-8 with TRBJ2-7, with a tentative D call TRBD2 (6 bases). There are 14 residues in the CDR3. Per the germline V gene, CDR1 is SGHVS and CDR2 is FQNEAQ. The V end lost 5 bases, the J end lost 2 bases, and 13 bases lay between the germline ends. The variable domain in full, completed from reference TRBV7-8 and TRBJ2-7, reads GAGVSQSPRYKVAKRGQDVALRCDPISGHVSLFWYQQALGQGPEFLTYFQNEAQLDKSGLPSDRFFAERPEGSVSTLKIQRTQQEDSAVYLCASSHRDSTYEQYFGPGTRLTVT.

This chain links TRBV6-5 with TRBJ1-1, with 9 bases lining up with TRBD1. V dropped 2 bases and J dropped 13; count of bases not matched to a gene: 17. The germline V gene encodes CDR1 MNHEY and CDR2 SVGAGI. The CDR3 consists of 16 residues. CDR3 residues: CASSYDPQGAQRIGFF. CDR3 in DNA: TGTGCCAGCAGTTACGACCCACAGGGGGCTCAGCGGATTGGTTTCTTT.

The chain is built from TRBV27 and TRBJ2-7, with 8 bases aligning to TRBD1. With V trimmed by 4 bases and J by 6 bases, 5 bases remained unmatched. Germline CDR1 and CDR2: MNHEY and SMNVEV (reference sequence). The CDR3 runs to 13 residues. The CDR3 loop is CASSYADRVEQYF. The DNA for the CDR3 is TGTGCCAGCAGTTACGCGGACAGGGTCGAGCAGTACTTC.

V gene TRBV5-4 combines with J gene TRBJ2-3; 13 nucleotides agree with TRBD2. The ends lost 4 bases at V and 3 bases at J; junction bases unmatched: 5. This CDR3 region has 16 residues. The germline V gene has CDR1 SGHNT and CDR2 YYREEE (reference sequence). The CDR3 protein is CASSPRTSGRTDTQYF. The DNA for the CDR3 is TGTGCCAGCAGCCCAAGGACTAGCGGGAGAACAGATACGCAGTATTTT.

This chain uses TRBV7-2 with TRBJ1-4; D is possibly TRBD1 (6 bases). Germline V CDR1 and CDR2: SGHTA, FQGNSA. The V end lost 0 bases, the J end lost 7 bases, and 12 bases lay between the germline ends. This CDR3 spans 15 amino acids. The CDR3 DNA reads TGTGCCAGCAGCTTAGCGTTTACAGGGCTTGAAAAACTGTTTTTT. Protein sequence: CASSLAFTGLEKLFF.

V usage is TRBV6-1 and J usage is TRBJ1-2; unclear D gene. This CDR3 contains 14 residues. Trimming cost V 2 bases and J 5 bases, with 12 bases left between them. CDR1 is MNHNS, CDR2 SASEGT, per germline. The CDR3 DNA reads TGTGCCAGCAGTGAATTTCGGGAAGGGTATGGCTACACCTTC. Protein product: CASSEFREGYGYTF.